The 16 T cell receptor beta chains presented below share a single source sample, sequenced in a study of T cell clonality in common variable immunodeficiency. Libraries were prepared by immunoSEQ multiplex PCR; TCRdb keeps only in-frame clonotypes and omits some of them. There are around 24,000 clones in the sample, none observed a single time. Their antigens are not known. Findings and caveats of the study: Fewer deletions and N-nucleotide insertions were reportedly seen in common variable immunodeficiency TCR beta sequences.

What was sequenced was peripheral blood mononuclear cells. These receptor sequences come from a human donor with common variable immunodeficiency.

In this sample, this clone turned up many times. The sequenced fragment ends 3 residues before the CDR3 boundary, so the rest is inferred from the germline J gene. The chain uses TRBV6-1 and TRBJ1-4; TRBD1 aligns across 8 bases. The V gene's germline CDR1 is MNHNS and CDR2 SASEGT. The V gene end was trimmed by 4 bases and the J gene end by 3 bases; junction bases not matched to a gene: 4. CDR3 length: 15 amino acids. This CDR3 is CASSAYRGANEKLFF. CDR3 bases read: TGTGCCAGCAGTGCCTACAGGGGGGCTAATGAAAAA.

Ten or more counts support this clone. The read comes to an end 3 residues before the CDR3 does, leaving the germline J gene to fill in the end. The rearrangement joins TRBV5-1 to TRBJ2-5, with 11 bases lining up with TRBD2. The germline CDR1 and CDR2 sequences are SGHRS and YFSETQ. The V gene end was trimmed by 4 bases and the J gene end by 5 bases; junction bases not matched to a gene: 7. This CDR3 is built from 15 residues. The covered CDR3 bases are TGCGCCAGCAGCCCTCTAGCGGGAGGACGGGAGACC. Its translation: CASSPLAGGRET. The full CDR3 sequence reads CASSPLAGGRETQYF.

This clone has a handful of counts. The read stops 3 residues short of the end of the CDR3; the missing end is completed from the germline J gene. This sequence joins TRBV6-2 or TRBV6-3 and TRBJ2-1, with D possibly matching TRBD2 (6 bases). Germline V gene data show CDR1 as MNHEY and CDR2 as SVGEGT. The CDR3 consists of 11 residues. Trimming took 5 bases from V and 8 from J, leaving 7 bases between them. The sequenced part of the CDR3 DNA is TGTGCCAGCAGTGCGGGGTATGAG. Translation gives CASSAGYE. The full-length CDR3 reads as CASSAGYEQFF.

This clone was observed many times. The CDR3 extends 3 residues past the end of the read, so its final part is completed from the germline J gene. The rearrangement uses TRBV5-1 and TRBJ1-2; 8 bases are a match to TRBD1. This CDR3 region has 14 residues. Germline loops: CDR1 SGHRS, CDR2 YFSETQ. V trimming: 4 bases; J trimming: 6 bases; junction bases outside the gene matches: 8. The part of the CDR3 DNA that was read is TGCGCCAGCAGCATCGGACAGGGTCTAGATGGC. Residues: CASSIGQGLDG. The whole CDR3 protein is CASSIGQGLDGYTF.

Worth noting for this clone: The read ends 3 residues shy of where the CDR3 ends; the end is completed using the germline J gene. This chain connects TRBV5-1 to TRBJ2-7; 8 bases agree with TRBD2. The CDR3 is made up of 14 amino acids. J was trimmed by 2 bases and V by 3 bases; bases with no gene match: 4. From germline, CDR1 is SGHRS and CDR2 YFSETQ. The CDR3: CASSWARGAYEQYF. The sequenced part of the CDR3 DNA is TGCGCCAGCAGCTGGGCGCGGGGGGCCTACGAG.

This clone has at least ten counts. The read finishes 3 residues shy of the CDR3 end, and the germline J gene is used to complete it. The chain is built from TRBV30 and TRBJ2-5; TRBD2 agrees at 11 bases. V lost 4 bases, J lost 7 bases, and 14 bases stayed unmatched. This CDR3 spans 16 amino acids. Germline V lookup: CDR1 GTSNPN, CDR2 SVGIG (reference sequence). Partial CDR3 DNA: TGTGCCTGGATTACTAGCGGGGGTCCGATGAGAGGGACC. Translation: CAWITSGGPMRGT. From start to end, the CDR3 is CAWITSGGPMRGTQYF.

This clone has ten or more counts. The missing CDR3 end, 3 residues past where the read stops, is filled in from the germline J gene. The chain recombines TRBV11-3 with TRBJ2-7; 11 bases match TRBD1. V shed 8 bases and J 5 bases; nucleotides not matched to a gene: 11. Germline CDR1 SGHNT, CDR2 YENEEA. The CDR3 extends over 15 amino acids. The part of the CDR3 DNA that was read is TGTGCCAGCGGACTTTTCGGACAGGGGGCGGACGAG. Translation: CASGLFGQGADE. The full CDR3 sequence reads CASGLFGQGADEQYF. Looking up the rest from reference TRBV11-3 and TRBJ2-7 gives the full variable domain: EAGVVQSPRYKIIEKKQPVAFWCNPISGHNTLYWYLQNLGQGPELLIRYENEEAVDDSQLPKDRFSAERLKGVDSTLKIQPAELGDSAVYLCASGLFGQGADEQYFGPGTRLTVT.

This clone was seen repeatedly, ten times or more. The read stops 3 residues short of the end of the CDR3; the missing end is completed from the germline J gene. This chain joins TRBV5-4 and TRBJ2-7; D unresolved. Germline V gives CDR1 SGHNT, CDR2 YYREEE (reference sequence). The CDR3 is 14 residues long. Trimming took 1 base from V and 2 from J, leaving 10 bases between them. Partial CDR3 DNA: TGTGCCAGCAGCTTGATGACAAACCCCTACGAG. Translation gives CASSLMTNPYE. The complete CDR3 reads CASSLMTNPYEQYF.

This clone came up many times. Sequencing ends 3 residues short of the CDR3 end; the germline J gene provides the rest. The chain carries TRBV19 and TRBJ2-1; 7 bases align to TRBD2. Germline CDR1 is LNHDA and CDR2 is SQIVND (reference sequence). The CDR3 contains 13 residues. Trimming at V came to 1 base and at J to 6 bases, leaving 0 bases not matched to a gene. CDR3 residues: CASSIGGGNEQFF. The part of the CDR3 DNA that was read is TGTGCCAGTAGTATAGGGGGGGGCAATGAG.

Only a few counts were recorded for this clone. The sequence runs out 3 residues before the end of the CDR3; the remainder is reconstructed from the germline J gene. The V gene is TRBV5-1, the J gene TRBJ2-1, with 7 nucleotides matching TRBD2. Germline loops: CDR1 SGHRS, CDR2 YFSETQ. Germline trimming cut 0 bases from V and 4 bases from J; bases unmatched to any gene: 7. This CDR3 contains 16 residues. The covered CDR3 bases are TGCGCCAGCAGCTTGGAGGCCAGCGGGAAGTACAATGAG. As protein: CASSLEASGKYNE. The whole CDR3 is CASSLEASGKYNEQFF.

This clone was seen at least ten times. The read gets to within 3 residues of the CDR3 end, and the germline J gene fills in the rest. The chain has TRBV28 and TRBJ2-7, with 8 bases lining up with TRBD2. The CDR3 has 14 residues. CDR1 is MDHEN and CDR2 is SYDVKM in the germline V gene. V was pared by 3 bases and J by 3 bases, with 4 bases of the junction left unmatched. The DNA read from the CDR3 is TGTGCCAGCAGTTTGGGCGGGAGGATCTACGAG. Its protein product is CASSLGGRIYE. The full CDR3 sequence reads CASSLGGRIYEQYF.

This clone was found many times. The sequenced part of the CDR3 DNA is TGTGCCAGCAGCTCCGCTAGTTACAATGAG. Protein: CASSSASYNE. The full CDR3 protein is CASSSASYNEQFF. The V call is TRBV5-6, the J call TRBJ2-1; D gene uncertain. Sequencing ends 3 residues short of the CDR3 end; the germline J gene provides the rest. Germline CDR1 and CDR2: SGHDT and YYEEEE. There are 13 residues in the CDR3. Trimming pared 3 bases from V and 4 bases from J, leaving 8 bases between.

A remark on this clone: With the read ending 3 residues before the CDR3 end, the germline J gene is used to fill in that end. The gene calls are TRBV7-2 and TRBJ2-3; D not certain. Germline CDR1 and CDR2: SGHTA and FQGNSA. Trimming removed 0 bases from V and 4 bases from J, with 8 bases in between. This CDR3 is built from 14 residues. The CDR3 is CASSLAFRADTQYF. CDR3 DNA, as far as it was read: TGTGCCAGCAGCTTAGCGTTTAGGGCAGATACG.

This clone was counted ten times or more. The CDR3 end lies 3 residues beyond the end of the read and is filled in from the germline J gene. The rearrangement links TRBV5-4 to TRBJ2-5, with 10 bases fitting TRBD2. This CDR3 is 14 amino acids long. J was trimmed by 5 bases and V by 3 bases; bases with no gene match: 4. Germline-derived CDR1 and CDR2 are SGHNT and YYREEE (reference sequence). CDR3 residues: CASSWTSGLETQYF. Incomplete CDR3 DNA: TGTGCCAGCAGCTGGACTAGCGGTCTGGAGACC.

This clone was counted many times. Sequencing ends 3 residues short of the CDR3 end; the germline J gene provides the rest. The chain combines TRBV2 with TRBJ2-2, with D unresolved. There are 11 residues in the CDR3. Trimming pared 8 bases from V and 1 base from J, leaving 2 bases between. Germline loops: CDR1 SNHLY, CDR2 FYNNEI. The CDR3 spells CASRNTGELFF. The part of the CDR3 DNA that was read is TGTGCCAGCCGGAACACCGGGGAG.

Ten or more counts support this clone. Read coverage stops 3 residues before the CDR3 terminus; the germline J gene supplies the remainder. The chain carries TRBV29-1 and TRBJ2-7; 7 bases line up with TRBD2. After removal of 4 bases from V and 2 bases from J, the junction contained 8 bases not matched to a gene. The germline V gene has CDR1 SQVTM and CDR2 ANQGSEA. This CDR3 has 14 amino acids. The CDR3 bases that were read are TGCAGCGTTGGCGAAGCGGGATTCACCTACGAG. This gives the protein CSVGEAGFTYE. The whole CDR3 region reads CSVGEAGFTYEQYF.